This is a list of T cell receptor beta chains from one sample in a study of PD-1 blockade in classical Hodgkin lymphoma. Assay: immunoSEQ multiplex PCR; the TCRdb copy retains only in-frame clones and omits some. The sample lists just over 25,000 clones; around two thirds were seen once. The source was peripheral blood mononuclear cells (PBMCs), collected before the second cycle of nivolumab. The receptor set was obtained from a human donor with classical Hodgkin lymphoma. Each CDR3 is given with its conserved first and last residue. A D gene is named only where the DNA matches it firmly.

j_gene,v_gene,d_gene,CDR3aa
TRBJ1-2,TRBV25-1,-,CASSLTGVANYGYTF
TRBJ2-7,TRBV20-1,-,CSARLNHEQYF
TRBJ2-7,TRBV13,-,CASSSRQIYEQYF
TRBJ1-2,TRBV19,TRBD1,CATSNRDRDGYTF
TRBJ2-5,TRBV19,TRBD2,CASSSAVAGGPGETQYF
TRBJ2-7,TRBV19,-,CASSIPGGTYEQYF
TRBJ2-5,TRBV5-1,-,CASSDPRALQETQYF
TRBJ2-3,TRBV5-1,-,CASSLGQSTDTQYF
TRBJ2-7,TRBV5-1,-,CASSQVSTEQYF
TRBJ2-2,TRBV7-2,-,CASSLPPPNTGELFF
TRBJ2-6,TRBV2,TRBD1,CASIRDRDSGANVLTF
TRBJ1-2,TRBV18,TRBD1,CASSRSGTGGAGYGYTF
TRBJ2-2,TRBV5-1,TRBD1,CASSSGTDTGELFF
TRBJ1-1,TRBV5-1,-,CASSLAPMMNTEAFF
TRBJ1-1,TRBV19,-,CASSIDSYTPGRKKNTEAFF
TRBJ2-7,TRBV28,TRBD1,CASREPGQGSYEQYF
TRBJ1-6,TRBV5-1,TRBD1,CASSSGQPNSPLHF
TRBJ2-7,TRBV15,-,CATSRQVSYEQYF
TRBJ1-2,TRBV6-5,-,CASSSDRTGGYTF
TRBJ2-7,TRBV6-5,-,CASSYSQGSFHEQYF
TRBJ2-7,TRBV19,TRBD1,CASSIPTGDGEQYF
TRBJ2-5,TRBV4-1,TRBD1,CASSPPGTGARETQYF
TRBJ2-2,TRBV7-2,-,CASSPDRESHRELFF
TRBJ1-1,TRBV9,-,CASSPLTEAFF
TRBJ1-5,TRBV28,TRBD1,CASITGGYQPQHF
TRBJ2-4,TRBV4-3,-,CASSQGAPAKNIQYF
TRBJ2-7,TRBV19,TRBD1,CASSIYGRGPYEQYF
TRBJ1-3,TRBV7-2,-,CATSLGDPGNTIYF
TRBJ1-4,TRBV15,-,CATSRGDLNFLFF
TRBJ2-7,TRBV7-6,-,CASSSGPNYEQYF
TRBJ2-4,TRBV27,TRBD2,CASSWTSGSKNIQYF
TRBJ2-1,TRBV7-2,-,CASSPRSNIEQFF
TRBJ1-5,TRBV28,-,CASSLVRGLNQPQHF
TRBJ1-5,TRBV27,-,CASSLKGVNQPQHF
TRBJ2-1,TRBV5-4,TRBD2,CASNPGTSGRAEYEQFF
TRBJ1-3,TRBV7-9,TRBD1,CASSLASGQGGNTIYF
TRBJ2-3,TRBV6-1,TRBD2,CASSATSGSGWGSDTQYF